Listed here is a single TCR beta chain. What it binds is unknown. Each patient relapsed following autologous stem cell transplantation, and prior brentuximab vedotin exposure differed. TCRdb's table, derived via immunoSEQ multiplex PCR, lists solely in-frame clones and lacks some. In the table there are roughly 96,000 clones, 89% of which are singletons. The data derive from a study of PD-1 blockade in classical Hodgkin lymphoma. Notes on the study in general: Whoever responded completely had baseline diversity much like that seen in newly diagnosed patients.

The CDR3 covers 15 residues. V shed 3 bases and J shed 4 bases, with 12 bases lying between them. Germline CDR1 reads SNHLY; CDR2 reads FYNNEI. The specimen comprised peripheral blood mononuclear cells (PBMCs), sampled before the second cycle of nivolumab. The sequence was collected from a human donor with classical Hodgkin lymphoma. V is TRBV2 and J is TRBJ1-4; D is uncertain. CDR3 in DNA: TGTGCCAGCAGTGATCTCAGCGGGCTTAATGAAAAACTGTTTTTT. Protein sequence: CASSDLSGLNEKLFF. Variable domain in full (rest from reference TRBV2 and TRBJ1-4): EPEVTQTPSHQVTQMGQEVILRCVPISNHLYFYWYRQILGQKVEFLVSFYNNEISEKSEIFDDQFSVERPDGSNFTLKIRSTKLEDSAMYFCASSDLSGLNEKLFFGSGTQLSVL.